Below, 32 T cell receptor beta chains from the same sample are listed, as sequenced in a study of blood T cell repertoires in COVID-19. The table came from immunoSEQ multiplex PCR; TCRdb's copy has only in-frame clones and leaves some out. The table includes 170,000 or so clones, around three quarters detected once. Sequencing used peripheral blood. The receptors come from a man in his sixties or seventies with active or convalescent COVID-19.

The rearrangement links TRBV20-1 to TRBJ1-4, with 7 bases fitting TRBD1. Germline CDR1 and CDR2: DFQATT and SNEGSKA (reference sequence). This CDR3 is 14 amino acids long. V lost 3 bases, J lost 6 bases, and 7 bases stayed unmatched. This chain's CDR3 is CSASRGPIDEKLFF. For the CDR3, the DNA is TGCAGTGCTAGTAGGGGGCCGATTGATGAAAAACTGTTTTTT.

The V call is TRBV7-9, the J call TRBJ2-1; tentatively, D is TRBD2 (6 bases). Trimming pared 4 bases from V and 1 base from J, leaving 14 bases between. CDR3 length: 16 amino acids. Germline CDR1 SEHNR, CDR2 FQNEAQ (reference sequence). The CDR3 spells CASSSGKLASYNEQFF. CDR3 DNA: TGTGCCAGCAGCTCAGGGAAACTAGCTTCCTACAATGAGCAGTTCTTC.

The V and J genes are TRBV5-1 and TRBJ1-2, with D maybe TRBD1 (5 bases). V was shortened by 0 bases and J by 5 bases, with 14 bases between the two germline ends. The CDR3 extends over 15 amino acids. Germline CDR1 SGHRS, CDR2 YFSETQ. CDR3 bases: TGCGCCAGCAGCTTGGCGGCAGACCCAGGGTATGGCTACACCTTC. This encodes CASSLAADPGYGYTF.

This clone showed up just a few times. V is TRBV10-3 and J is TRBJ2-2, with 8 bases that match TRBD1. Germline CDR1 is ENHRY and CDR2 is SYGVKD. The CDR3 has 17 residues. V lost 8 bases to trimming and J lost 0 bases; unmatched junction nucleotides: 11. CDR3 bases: TGTGCCATCCTCCGGGACAGGAGGTTATCGAACACCGGGGAGCTGTTTTTT. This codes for CAILRDRRLSNTGELFF.

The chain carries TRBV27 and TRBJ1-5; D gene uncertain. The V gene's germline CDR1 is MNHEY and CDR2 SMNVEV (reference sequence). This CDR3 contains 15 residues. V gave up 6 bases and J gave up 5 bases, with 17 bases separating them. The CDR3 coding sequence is TGTGCCAGCAGGTCCGGAACCGGACTGGATCAGCCCCAGCATTTT. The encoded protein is CASRSGTGLDQPQHF.

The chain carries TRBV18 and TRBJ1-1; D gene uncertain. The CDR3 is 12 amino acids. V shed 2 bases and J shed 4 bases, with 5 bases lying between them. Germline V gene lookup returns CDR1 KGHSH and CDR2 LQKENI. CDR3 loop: CASSPGSTEAFF. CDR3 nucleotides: TGTGCCAGCTCACCAGGGAGCACTGAAGCTTTCTTT.

CDR3 sequence: CASSSGLYTYEQYF. The CDR3 DNA reads as TGTGCCAGCAGCTCGGGACTTTATACCTACGAGCAGTACTTC. The rearrangement links TRBV5-6 to TRBJ2-7; a weak D match, TRBD2 (6 bases). Trimming took off 3 bases at V and 2 bases at J, with 12 bases between the two ends. Germline V CDR1 and CDR2: SGHDT, YYEEEE. The CDR3 is 14 residues long.

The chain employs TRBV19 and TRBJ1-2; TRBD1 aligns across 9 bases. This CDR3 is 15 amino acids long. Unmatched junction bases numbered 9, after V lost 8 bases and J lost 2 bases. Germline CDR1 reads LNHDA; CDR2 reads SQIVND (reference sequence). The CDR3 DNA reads TGTGCCAGTGGGCGAAACAGGGGGCGGAACTATGGCTACACCTTC. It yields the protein CASGRNRGRNYGYTF.

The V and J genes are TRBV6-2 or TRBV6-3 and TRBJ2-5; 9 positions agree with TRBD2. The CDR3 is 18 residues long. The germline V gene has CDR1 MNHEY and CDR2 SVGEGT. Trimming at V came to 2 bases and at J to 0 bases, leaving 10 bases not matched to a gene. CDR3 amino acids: CASSYIALSSGDQETQYF. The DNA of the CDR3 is TGTGCCAGCAGTTACATTGCATTGTCTAGCGGGGACCAAGAGACCCAGTACTTC.

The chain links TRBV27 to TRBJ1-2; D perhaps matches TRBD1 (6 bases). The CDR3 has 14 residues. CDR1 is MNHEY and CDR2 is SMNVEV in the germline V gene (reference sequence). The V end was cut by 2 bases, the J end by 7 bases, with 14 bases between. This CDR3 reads CASSLQGSKGGYTF. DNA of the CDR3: TGTGCCAGCAGTTTACAGGGGAGTAAGGGTGGCTACACCTTC.

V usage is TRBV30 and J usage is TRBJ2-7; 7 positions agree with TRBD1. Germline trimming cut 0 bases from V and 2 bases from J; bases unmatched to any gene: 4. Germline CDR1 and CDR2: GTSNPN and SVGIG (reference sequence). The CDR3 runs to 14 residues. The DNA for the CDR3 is TGTGCCTGGAGTGTCGGGCAGGGGGCCTACGAGCAGTACTTC. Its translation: CAWSVGQGAYEQYF.

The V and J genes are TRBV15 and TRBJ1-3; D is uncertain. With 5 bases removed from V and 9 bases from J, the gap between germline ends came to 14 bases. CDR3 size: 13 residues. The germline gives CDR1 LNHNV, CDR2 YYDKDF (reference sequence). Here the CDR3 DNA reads TGTGCCACCAGCCCGCGATACGGAGGCACCATATATTTT. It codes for CATSPRYGGTIYF. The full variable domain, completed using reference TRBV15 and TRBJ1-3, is DAMVIQNPRYQVTQFGKPVTLSCSQTLNHNVMYWYQQKSSQAPKLLFHYYDKDFNNEADTPDNFQSRRPNTSFCFLDIRSPGLGDTAMYLCATSPRYGGTIYFGEGSWLTVV.

The CDR3 bases are TGTGCCAGCAGCTCGGGACTAGCGGGGGGCGAGCAGTACTTC. This codes for CASSSGLAGGEQYF. The chain is built from TRBV7-2 and TRBJ2-7; 15 nucleotides agree with TRBD2. The trim removed 4 bases at V and 6 bases at J, leaving 1 base unmatched. Per germline, CDR1 SGHTA and CDR2 FQGNSA. The CDR3 runs to 14 residues.

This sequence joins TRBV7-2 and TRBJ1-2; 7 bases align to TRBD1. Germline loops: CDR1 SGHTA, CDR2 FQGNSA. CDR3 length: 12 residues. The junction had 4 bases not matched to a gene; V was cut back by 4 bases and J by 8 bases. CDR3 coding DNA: TGTGCCAGCAGCTGGACAGGACGCGGCTACACCTTC. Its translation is CASSWTGRGYTF. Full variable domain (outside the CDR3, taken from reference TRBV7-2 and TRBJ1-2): GAGVSQSPSNKVTEKGKDVELRCDPISGHTALYWYRQSLGQGLEFLIYFQGNSAPDKSGLPSDRFSAERTGGSVSTLTIQRTQQEDSAVYLCASSWTGRGYTFGSGTRLTVV.

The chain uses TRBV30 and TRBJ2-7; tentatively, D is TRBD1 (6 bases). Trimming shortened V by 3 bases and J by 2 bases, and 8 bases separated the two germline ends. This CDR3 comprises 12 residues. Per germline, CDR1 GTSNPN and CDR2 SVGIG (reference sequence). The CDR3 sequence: CAWSHRAYEQYF. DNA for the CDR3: TGTGCCTGGAGCCACAGGGCCTACGAGCAGTACTTC.

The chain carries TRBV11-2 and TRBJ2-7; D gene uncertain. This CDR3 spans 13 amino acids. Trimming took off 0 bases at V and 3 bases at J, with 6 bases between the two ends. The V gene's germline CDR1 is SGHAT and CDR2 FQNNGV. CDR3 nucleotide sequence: TGTGCCAGCAGCTTAGAGAGAGGCTACGAGCAGTACTTC. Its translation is CASSLERGYEQYF. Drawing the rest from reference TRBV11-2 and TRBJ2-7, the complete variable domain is EAGVAQSPRYKIIEKRQSVAFWCNPISGHATLYWYQQILGQGPKLLIQFQNNGVVDDSQLPKDRFSAERLKGVDSTLKIQPAKLEDSAVYLCASSLERGYEQYFGPGTRLTVT.

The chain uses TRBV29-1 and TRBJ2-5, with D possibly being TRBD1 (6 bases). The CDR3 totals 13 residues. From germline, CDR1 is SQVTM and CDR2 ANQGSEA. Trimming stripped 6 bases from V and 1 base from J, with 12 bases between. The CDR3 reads CSVGTLVQETQYF. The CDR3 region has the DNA TGCAGCGTGGGGACATTAGTCCAAGAGACCCAGTACTTC.

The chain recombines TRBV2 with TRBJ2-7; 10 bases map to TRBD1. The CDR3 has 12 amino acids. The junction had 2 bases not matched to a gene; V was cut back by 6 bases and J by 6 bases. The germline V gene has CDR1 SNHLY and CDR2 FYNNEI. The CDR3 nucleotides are TGTGCCAGCAGGGGGGACAGGGGCGAGCAGTACTTC. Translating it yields CASRGDRGEQYF. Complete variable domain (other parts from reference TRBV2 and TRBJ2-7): EPEVTQTPSHQVTQMGQEVILRCVPISNHLYFYWYRQILGQKVEFLVSFYNNEISEKSEIFDDQFSVERPDGSNFTLKIRSTKLEDSAMYFCASRGDRGEQYFGPGTRLTVT.

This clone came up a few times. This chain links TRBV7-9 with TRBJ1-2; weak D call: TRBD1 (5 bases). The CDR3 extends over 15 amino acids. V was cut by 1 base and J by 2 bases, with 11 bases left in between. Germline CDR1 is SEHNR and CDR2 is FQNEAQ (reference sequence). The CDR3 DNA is TGTGCCAGCAGCTTAGGGTCGGCAGGGAACTATGGCTACACCTTC. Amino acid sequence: CASSLGSAGNYGYTF.

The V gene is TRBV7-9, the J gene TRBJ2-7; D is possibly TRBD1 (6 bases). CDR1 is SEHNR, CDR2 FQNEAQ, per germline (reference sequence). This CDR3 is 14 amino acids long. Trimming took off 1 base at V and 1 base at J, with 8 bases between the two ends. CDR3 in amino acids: CASSLERGSYEQYF. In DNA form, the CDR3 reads TGTGCCAGCAGCTTAGAAAGGGGGTCCTACGAGCAGTACTTC. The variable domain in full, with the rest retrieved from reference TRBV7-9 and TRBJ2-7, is DTGVSQNPRHKITKRGQNVTFRCDPISEHNRLYWYRQTLGQGPEFLTYFQNEAQLEKSRLLSDRFSAERPKGSFSTLEIQRTEQGDSAMYLCASSLERGSYEQYFGPGTRLTVT.

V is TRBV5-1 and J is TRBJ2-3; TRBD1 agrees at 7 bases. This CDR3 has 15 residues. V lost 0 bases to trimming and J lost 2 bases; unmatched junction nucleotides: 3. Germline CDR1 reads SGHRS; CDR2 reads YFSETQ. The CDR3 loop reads CASSLGTGDTDTQYF. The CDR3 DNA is TGCGCCAGCAGCTTGGGCACAGGGGACACAGATACGCAGTATTTT.

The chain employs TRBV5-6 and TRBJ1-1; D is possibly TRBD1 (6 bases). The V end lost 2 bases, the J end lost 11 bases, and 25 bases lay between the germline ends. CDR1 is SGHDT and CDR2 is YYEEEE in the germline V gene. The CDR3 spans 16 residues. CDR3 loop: CASSLLPFRGRKGAFF. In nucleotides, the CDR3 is TGTGCCAGCAGCTTATTGCCCTTCAGGGGCCGAAAGGGGGCTTTCTTT.

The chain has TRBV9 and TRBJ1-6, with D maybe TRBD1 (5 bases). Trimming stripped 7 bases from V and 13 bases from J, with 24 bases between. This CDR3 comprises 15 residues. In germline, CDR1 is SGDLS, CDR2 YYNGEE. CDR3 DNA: TGTGCCAGCGGGGCAGGTGAAGCCCCAGGAGATCCCCTCCACTTT. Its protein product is CASGAGEAPGDPLHF.

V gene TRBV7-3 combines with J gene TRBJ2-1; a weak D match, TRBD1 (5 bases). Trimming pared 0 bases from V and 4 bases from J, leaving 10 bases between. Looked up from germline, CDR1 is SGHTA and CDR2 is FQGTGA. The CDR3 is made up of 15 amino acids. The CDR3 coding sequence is TGTGCCAGCAGCTTAACTCCGACAGCATACAATGAGCAGTTCTTC. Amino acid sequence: CASSLTPTAYNEQFF.

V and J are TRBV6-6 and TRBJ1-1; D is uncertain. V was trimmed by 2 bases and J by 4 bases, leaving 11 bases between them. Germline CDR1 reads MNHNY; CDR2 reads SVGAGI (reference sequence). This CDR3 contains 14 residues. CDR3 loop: CASSYGLSFTEAFF. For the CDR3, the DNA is TGTGCCAGCAGTTACGGCCTTTCCTTCACTGAAGCTTTCTTT.

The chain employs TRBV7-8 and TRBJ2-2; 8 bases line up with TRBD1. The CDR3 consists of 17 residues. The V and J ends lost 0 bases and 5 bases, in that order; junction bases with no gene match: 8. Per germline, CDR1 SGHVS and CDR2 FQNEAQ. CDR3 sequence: CASSLALVTGETGELFF. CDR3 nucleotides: TGTGCCAGCAGCTTAGCGCTGGTGACAGGGGAGACCGGGGAGCTGTTTTTT.

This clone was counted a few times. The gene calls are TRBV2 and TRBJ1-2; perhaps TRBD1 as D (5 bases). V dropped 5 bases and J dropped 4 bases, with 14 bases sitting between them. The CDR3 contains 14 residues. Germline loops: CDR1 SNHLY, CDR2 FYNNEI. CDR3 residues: CASSQSGLAYGYTF. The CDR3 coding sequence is TGTGCCAGCAGTCAGTCAGGGTTGGCCTATGGCTACACCTTC.

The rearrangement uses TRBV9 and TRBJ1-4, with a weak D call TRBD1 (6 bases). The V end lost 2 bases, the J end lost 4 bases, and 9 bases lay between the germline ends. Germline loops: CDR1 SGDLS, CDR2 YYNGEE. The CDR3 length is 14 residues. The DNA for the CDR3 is TGTGCCAGCAGCGTGGGGGGGCTTAATGAAAAACTGTTTTTT. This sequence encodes CASSVGGLNEKLFF.

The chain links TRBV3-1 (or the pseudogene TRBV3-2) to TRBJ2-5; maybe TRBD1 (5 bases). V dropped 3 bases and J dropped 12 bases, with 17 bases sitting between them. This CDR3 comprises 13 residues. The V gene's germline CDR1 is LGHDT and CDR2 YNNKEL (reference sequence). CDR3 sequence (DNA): TGTGCCAGCAGCCATCTGAATTCGGCAGGGAAGTACTTC. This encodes CASSHLNSAGKYF.

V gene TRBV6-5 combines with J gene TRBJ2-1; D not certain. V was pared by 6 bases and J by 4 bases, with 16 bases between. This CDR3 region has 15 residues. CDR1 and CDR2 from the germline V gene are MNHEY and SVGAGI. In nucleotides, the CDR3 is TGTGCCAGCAGCAAACGGCAGGAAGATTACAATGAGCAGTTCTTC. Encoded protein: CASSKRQEDYNEQFF.

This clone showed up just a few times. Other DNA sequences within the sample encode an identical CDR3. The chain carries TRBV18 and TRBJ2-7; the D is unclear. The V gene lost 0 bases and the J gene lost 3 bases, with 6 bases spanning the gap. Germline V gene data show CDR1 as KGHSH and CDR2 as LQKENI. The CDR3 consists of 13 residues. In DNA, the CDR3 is TGTGCCAGCTCACCACCTGGGCACTACGAGCAGTACTTC. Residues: CASSPPGHYEQYF.

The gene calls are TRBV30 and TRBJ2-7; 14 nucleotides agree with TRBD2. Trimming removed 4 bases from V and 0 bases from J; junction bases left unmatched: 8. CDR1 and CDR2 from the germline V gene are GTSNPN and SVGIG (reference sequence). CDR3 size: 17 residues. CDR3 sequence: CAWTPGLAGDTSYEQYF. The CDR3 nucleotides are TGTGCCTGGACACCGGGACTAGCGGGAGATACCTCCTACGAGCAGTACTTC.